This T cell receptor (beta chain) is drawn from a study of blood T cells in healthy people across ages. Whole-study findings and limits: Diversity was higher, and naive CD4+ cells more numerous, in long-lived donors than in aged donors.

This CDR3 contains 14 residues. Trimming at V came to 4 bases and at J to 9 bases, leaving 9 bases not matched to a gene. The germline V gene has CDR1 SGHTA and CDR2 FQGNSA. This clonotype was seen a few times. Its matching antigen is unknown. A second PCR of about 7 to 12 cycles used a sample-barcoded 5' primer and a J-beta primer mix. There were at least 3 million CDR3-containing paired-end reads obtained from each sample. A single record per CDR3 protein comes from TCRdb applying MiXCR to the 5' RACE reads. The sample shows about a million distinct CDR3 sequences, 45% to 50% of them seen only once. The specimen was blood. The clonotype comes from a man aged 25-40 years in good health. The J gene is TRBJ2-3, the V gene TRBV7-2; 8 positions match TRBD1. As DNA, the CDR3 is TGTGCCAGCAGCTCCGGACAGGGAGGAGTAACGCAGTATTTT. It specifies CASSSGQGGVTQYF.